This T cell receptor (beta chain) comes out of a study of T-cell reconstitution after alpha-beta-depleted transplantation in children. This clonotype was counted a few times. Its antigen is not identified. This sample's TCRbeta library carried unique molecular identifier barcodes. TCRdb reprocessed the PCR reads via MiXCR and lists one record per CDR3 protein. The sample gives just over 200,000 distinct CDR3 sequences, around 9.2% of which show up once; 35% is in the top ten. The CDR3 is 13 residues long. Per germline, CDR1 SQVTM and CDR2 ANQGSEA. V lost 5 bases to trimming and J lost 5 bases; unmatched junction nucleotides: 5. Study-level points and caveats: At around two months after transplant, the alpha-beta T cells were reportedly derived from several hundred expanded clones that came from non-depleted graft cells. T-cell counts and diversity were attributed mostly to newly produced T cells one year after transplant. Elevated TCRbeta diversity at day 60 was traced, in some patients, to surviving recipient T cells and thymic progenitors.

The chain couples TRBV29-1 to TRBJ2-5; 10 bases match TRBD2. This sample comprised PBMCs, mostly from graft donor cells, obtained 360 days after TCRalphabeta/CD19-depleted stem cell transplant. The sequence derives from a male patient aged 2 to 9 who had a stem cell transplant for acute myeloid leukemia, so the T cells may come from the graft donor. Here the CDR3 DNA reads TGCAGCGTTCCCGGGACTAGCGTCGAGACCCAGTACTTC. The encoded protein is CSVPGTSVETQYF.